This TCR beta chain was obtained from a study of vaccination and CD4 T cells after COVID-19. Cultured CD4+ T-cell DNA underwent Oncomine TCR Beta short-read sequencing. TCRdb re-analysed the PCR reads in MiXCR, keeping a single row per CDR3 protein. The sample has around 9,700 distinct CDR3 sequences, roughly 26% seen once. Treatment meaning: approximately nine-day PBMC culture with coronavirus spike peptide pools or control peptides (ViraFEST assay). By share, this clonotype counts as medium-sized (0.01 to 0.1%). As yet, its antigen is unknown. The CDR3 covers 12 residues. CDR1 is DFQATT and CDR2 is SNEGSKA in the germline V gene (reference sequence). Trimming cost V 3 bases and J 5 bases, with 10 bases left between them.

The chain links TRBV20-1 to TRBJ2-5, with D uncertain. The material sequenced was CD4+ T cells from blood, cultured in vitro, taken after SARS-CoV-2 vaccination. The clonotype comes from a human donor who had recovered from COVID-19. DNA of the CDR3: TGCAGTGCTAGTAGGGTCGTGGAGACCCAGTACTTC. This translates into CSASRVVETQYF.